This TCR beta chain was captured by sequencing in a study of Graves' ophthalmopathy and Graves' hyperthyroidism. Study background: Peripheral blood was gathered at first diagnosis, ahead of any treatment whatsoever. Study-wide results and limits: The blood repertoire also included most expanded thyroid clonotypes above 0.001 frequency. A model of 13 signatures distinguished ophthalmopathy from stable hyperthyroidism at 85% to 90% sensitivity and roughly 82% specificity.

The study amplified TCR beta CDR3 regions using RNA transcripts. Following a first-round RT-PCR that used HTBI primers, a second-round multiplex PCR was carried out. One entry per CDR3 protein results from TCRdb running MiXCR on the multiplex PCR reads. The profile shows fewer than 650,000 distinct CDR3 sequences, 20% to 25% of them singletons. This clonotype was counted ten times or more. Its antigen remains unknown. CDR1 and CDR2 (germline): SGHTA, FQGNSA. The CDR3 has 14 residues. V was shortened by 3 bases and J by 1 base, with 10 bases between the two germline ends. Calling hyperthyroidism stable required that no ophthalmopathy show up within 18 months of follow-up.

The sequence derives from a woman aged 18-29 years with stable Graves' hyperthyroidism. Some clones in this sample may be carry-over from other donors' samples. The V and J genes are TRBV7-2 and TRBJ2-7; D not resolved. Input material: peripheral blood. In DNA form, the CDR3 reads TGTGCCAGCAGCTTTCCGGCGAGATCCTACGAGCAGTACTTC. This gives the protein CASSFPARSYEQYF.